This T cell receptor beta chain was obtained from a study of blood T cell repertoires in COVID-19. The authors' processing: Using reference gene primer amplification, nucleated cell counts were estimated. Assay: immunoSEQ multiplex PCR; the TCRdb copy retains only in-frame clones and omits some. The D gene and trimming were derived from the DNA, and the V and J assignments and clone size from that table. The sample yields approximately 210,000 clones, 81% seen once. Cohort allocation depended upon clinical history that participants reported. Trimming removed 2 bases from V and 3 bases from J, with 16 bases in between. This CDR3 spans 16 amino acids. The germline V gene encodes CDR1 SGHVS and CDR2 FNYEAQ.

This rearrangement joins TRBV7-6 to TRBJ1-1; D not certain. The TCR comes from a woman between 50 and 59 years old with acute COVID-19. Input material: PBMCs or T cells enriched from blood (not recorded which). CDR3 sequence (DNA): TGTGCCAGCAGCTTAAATTTGGAGGGTTCGTACACTGAAGCTTTCTTT. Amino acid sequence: CASSLNLEGSYTEAFF.